These 11 T cell receptor beta chains share one sample of origin, sequenced in a study of blood T cell repertoires in COVID-19. Sequencing was performed with immunoSEQ multiplex PCR; in TCRdb, only in-frame clones are kept and a portion is missing. The sample gives 53,000 or so clones, about nine tenths of which show up once; around 2.7% is in the top ten. The specimen was peripheral blood. The receptors were sampled from an elderly man with acute or convalescent COVID-19.

V gene TRBV7-8 combines with J gene TRBJ2-2; 7 nucleotides line up with TRBD2. CDR1 and CDR2 (germline): SGHVS, FQNEAQ. This CDR3 region has 17 residues. V trimming: 5 bases; J trimming: 4 bases; junction bases outside the gene matches: 13. In nucleotides, the CDR3 is TGTGCCAGCAGCCTAAGACCCGGGGGGTTGGGCACCGGGGAGCTGTTTTTT. Translated, it gives CASSLRPGGLGTGELFF.

The chain carries TRBV12-3 or TRBV12-4 and TRBJ1-4; 8 bases are shared with TRBD1. The CDR3 extends over 13 amino acids. Trimming cost V 5 bases and J 7 bases; bases outside gene matches: 3. The CDR3 DNA reads TGTGCCAGCAGTAGACAGGGGTTTGAAAAACTGTTTTTT. Residues: CASSRQGFEKLFF.

The V gene is TRBV6-5, the J gene TRBJ2-7; 10 bases are shared with TRBD1. Per the germline V gene, CDR1 is MNHEY and CDR2 is SVGAGI. Losses at the gene ends were 6 bases for V and 3 bases for J; bases not matched to a gene: 5. The CDR3 has 14 amino acids. CDR3 residues: CASRAGTGVYEQYF. The DNA of the CDR3 is TGTGCCAGCAGGGCCGGGACAGGGGTCTACGAGCAGTACTTC.

The chain is built from TRBV9 and TRBJ1-5, with TRBD1 matching 7 bases. Trimming took 1 base from V and 5 from J; bases not matched to a gene: 6. Germline V gives CDR1 SGDLS, CDR2 YYNGEE. The CDR3 has 15 amino acids. In DNA form, the CDR3 reads TGTGCCAGCAGCGTATCCGGGCAGGGGGATCAGCCCCAGCATTTT. It yields the protein CASSVSGQGDQPQHF.

The chain carries TRBV3-1 (or the pseudogene TRBV3-2) and TRBJ2-1; no firm D call. Trimming removed 10 bases at V and 2 bases at J, with 9 bases between. CDR1 and CDR2 (germline): LGHDT, YNNKEL (reference sequence). The CDR3 sequence is 12 residues long. CDR3 loop: CANDKAYNEQFF. The CDR3 coding sequence is TGTGCCAACGACAAAGCCTACAATGAGCAGTTCTTC.

The chain couples TRBV11-1 to TRBJ2-3; a weak D match, TRBD1 (8 bases). Germline V lookup: CDR1 SGHAT, CDR2 FQDESV (reference sequence). V shed 4 bases and J shed 1 base, with 15 bases lying between them. CDR3 size: 16 residues. The CDR3 protein is CASSSGQGGGTDTQYF. The CDR3 nucleotides are TGTGCCAGCAGCTCTGGACAGGGAGGGGGCACAGATACGCAGTATTTT.

CDR3 DNA sequence: TGTGCCAGCAACGACAGGGGTAGCTCCTACGAGCAGTACTTC. It yields the protein CASNDRGSSYEQYF. V is TRBV7-6 and J is TRBJ2-7; 8 bases align to TRBD1. Trimming at V came to 7 bases and at J to 0 bases, leaving 5 bases not matched to a gene. The CDR3 covers 14 residues. In germline, CDR1 is SGHVS, CDR2 FNYEAQ.

The chain carries TRBV30 and TRBJ2-5, with 9 bases fitting TRBD2. The germline gives CDR1 GTSNPN, CDR2 SVGIG (reference sequence). With V trimmed by 5 bases and J by 1 base, 5 bases remained unmatched. CDR3 length equals 14 residues. Here the CDR3 DNA reads TGTGCCTGGTCCAGCGGGGGGCCCCAAGAGACCCAGTACTTC. Its translation is CAWSSGGPQETQYF.

This chain's CDR3 is CASSLAVGQIYGYTF. For the CDR3, the DNA is TGTGCCAGCAGCTTAGCGGTGGGACAGATCTATGGCTACACCTTC. The chain uses TRBV7-2 and TRBJ1-2, with 7 bases that match TRBD1. Germline CDR1 is SGHTA and CDR2 is FQGNSA. This CDR3 has 15 residues. The junction had 5 bases not matched to a gene; V was cut back by 0 bases and J by 4 bases.

The CDR3 sequence: CASSQGYSGNEQFF. The CDR3 bases are TGTGCCAGCAGCCAAGGGTATTCGGGCAATGAGCAGTTCTTC. The chain employs TRBV3-1 (or the pseudogene TRBV3-2) and TRBJ2-1; D ambiguous. CDR1 is LGHDT and CDR2 is YNNKEL in the germline V gene (reference sequence). CDR3 length equals 14 residues. V shed 1 base and J shed 6 bases, with 10 bases lying between them.

The chain couples TRBV14 to TRBJ2-7, with 8 bases aligning to TRBD1. Per the germline V gene, CDR1 is SGHDN and CDR2 is FVKESK. The junction had 4 bases not matched to a gene; V was cut back by 3 bases and J by 6 bases. The CDR3 spans 13 residues. The CDR3 sequence: CASSQGTGTEQYF. The CDR3 nucleotides read TGTGCCAGCAGCCAGGGGACAGGCACCGAGCAGTACTTC.